This T cell receptor beta chain originates from a study of shared clonotypes between healthy human individuals. Study-level points and caveats: In having few donors, the study represented limited genetic and exposure-history diversity.

As for this clone: Its cognate antigen is unknown. Different DNA sequences within this sample yield the same CDR3.

V was trimmed by 0 bases and J by 0 bases, leaving 5 bases between them. The CDR3 covers 14 residues. Germline V lookup: CDR1 SGDLS, CDR2 YYNGEE. The data were produced by immunoSEQ multiplex PCR, yet TCRdb's version contains in-frame clones alone and is incomplete. Counted here are approximately 1.4 million clones, around 98% occurring once; the ten biggest clones make up about 0.45%. J is TRBJ2-3 and V is TRBV9; the D is unclear. This TCR was sampled from a man under 40 in good health. Sequencing was done on a sample of naive CD4+ T cells sorted from blood. Subset meaning: CD45RA+ positively selected. CDR3 protein: CASSVGVSTDTQYF. Here the CDR3 DNA reads TGTGCCAGCAGCGTAGGTGTCAGCACAGATACGCAGTATTTT.